This TCR beta chain comes out of a study of T cells in tuberculosis. After thawing and overnight rest, PBMC were stained with GMM-loaded CD1B tetramer, viability dye and anti-CD3 for sorting. The CD1B tetramers carried C32 glucose monomycolate purified from Rhodococcus equi. Before cryopreservation, the sorted PBMC lost their CD14-expressing monocytes. TCRdb keeps only in-frame clones here, not all; method: immunoSEQ multiplex PCR. The table has about 59,000 clones, 81% seen once. CDR1 and CDR2 from the germline V gene are SNHLY and FYNNEI. Germline trimming cut 3 bases from V and 1 base from J; bases unmatched to any gene: 5. The CDR3 contains 15 residues. Study conclusions and caveats: Low-affinity CD1B-GMM tetramer-binding T cells may have been missed.

Specimen: CD1b-GMM tetramer-negative cells sorted from PBMCs. This chain uses TRBV2 with TRBJ2-7, with 8 bases matching TRBD2. This receptor was taken from an adult woman with latent tuberculosis. CDR3 residues: CASSDKRETSYEQYF. The CDR3 DNA reads TGTGCCAGCAGTGATAAGCGGGAGACTTCCTACGAGCAGTACTTC. The whole variable domain, remainder taken from reference TRBV2 and TRBJ2-7, is EPEVTQTPSHQVTQMGQEVILRCVPISNHLYFYWYRQILGQKVEFLVSFYNNEISEKSEIFDDQFSVERPDGSNFTLKIRSTKLEDSAMYFCASSDKRETSYEQYFGPGTRLTVT.